A selection of T cell receptor beta chains follows, all from one sample in a study of shared clonotypes between healthy human individuals. TCRdb's table, derived via immunoSEQ multiplex PCR, lists solely in-frame clones and lacks some. The sample consists of roughly 490,000 clones, about 79% of them appearing once. Sequencing was carried out using PBMCs. All receptors come from a woman aged 35 to 49 in good health. Some clones in this sample may be carry-over from other donors' samples. CDR3s include the opening cysteine and the closing phenylalanine or tryptophan. A D gene is named only where the DNA matches it firmly. Part of the rows lack a size; the others show once, few, many or a class for expanded clones.

clone size: NA
D gene: NA
V gene: TRBV9
J gene: TRBJ1-2
CDR3 protein: CASSVTESYGYTF
CDR3 DNA: TGTGCCAGCAGCGTTACAGAGAGCTATGGCTACACCTTC

clone size: NA
D gene: TRBD2
V gene: TRBV9
J gene: TRBJ2-7
CDR3 protein: CASSVGGLETYEQYF
CDR3 DNA: TGTGCCAGCAGCGTAGGGGGACTAGAAACCTACGAGCAGTACTTC

clone size: NA
D gene: NA
V gene: TRBV6-1
J gene: TRBJ1-5
CDR3 protein: CASSEYGNQPQHF
CDR3 DNA: TGTGCCAGCAGTGAATACGGCAATCAGCCCCAGCATTTT

clone size: NA
D gene: TRBD1
V gene: TRBV29-1
J gene: TRBJ2-1
CDR3 protein: CSVRDRIAFGSYNEQFF
CDR3 DNA: TGCAGCGTTAGGGACAGGATTGCATTTGGCTCCTACAATGAGCAGTTCTTC

clone size: NA
D gene: TRBD1
V gene: TRBV7-8
J gene: TRBJ1-2
CDR3 protein: CASSDRGGYTF
CDR3 DNA: TGTGCCAGCAGTGACAGGGGTGGCTACACCTTC

clone size: NA
D gene: NA
V gene: TRBV5-6
J gene: TRBJ1-2
CDR3 protein: CASSPEGGGYGYTF
CDR3 DNA: TGTGCCAGCAGTCCGGAGGGGGGTGGCTATGGCTACACCTTC

clone size: NA
D gene: NA
V gene: TRBV28
J gene: TRBJ2-7
CDR3 protein: CASSGTGEQYF
CDR3 DNA: TGTGCCAGCAGTGGAACAGGAGAGCAGTACTTC

clone size: NA
D gene: NA
V gene: TRBV10-3
J gene: TRBJ1-2
CDR3 protein: CAITREAAGTYGYTF
CDR3 DNA: TGTGCCATCACCCGGGAGGCGGCAGGGACCTATGGCTACACCTTC

clone size: NA
D gene: NA
V gene: TRBV29-1
J gene: TRBJ2-5
CDR3 protein: CSVAGSGQETQYF
CDR3 DNA: TGCAGCGTTGCAGGGTCAGGCCAAGAGACCCAGTACTTC

clone size: NA
D gene: NA
V gene: TRBV2
J gene: TRBJ1-4
CDR3 protein: CASSGTGEKLFF
CDR3 DNA: TGTGCCAGCAGTGGTACGGGTGAAAAACTGTTTTTT

clone size: NA
D gene: TRBD1
V gene: TRBV7-2
J gene: TRBJ2-7
CDR3 protein: CASSLRTGANEQYF
CDR3 DNA: TGTGCCAGCAGCTTACGGACAGGGGCCAACGAGCAGTACTTC

clone size: NA
D gene: NA
V gene: TRBV5-1
J gene: TRBJ2-5
CDR3 protein: CASSLDLETQYF
CDR3 DNA: TGCGCCAGCAGCTTGGACCTAGAGACCCAGTACTTC

clone size: NA
D gene: NA
V gene: TRBV27
J gene: TRBJ2-6
CDR3 protein: CASSPRGSGANVLTF
CDR3 DNA: TGTGCCAGCAGTCCAAGGGGGTCTGGGGCCAACGTCCTGACTTTC

clone size: NA
D gene: NA
V gene: TRBV5-1
J gene: TRBJ1-2
CDR3 protein: CASSLQRGVDGYTF
CDR3 DNA: TGCGCCAGCAGCTTGCAAAGGGGGGTGGATGGCTACACCTTC

clone size: many
D gene: NA
V gene: TRBV6-1
J gene: TRBJ2-2
CDR3 protein: CASSPGQESPGGLFF
CDR3 DNA: TGTGCCAGCAGTCCGGGACAGGAGTCACCGGGGGGGCTGTTTTTT

clone size: once
D gene: TRBD2
V gene: TRBV9
J gene: TRBJ2-3
CDR3 protein: CASSAVGTGSGEGDTQYF
CDR3 DNA: TGTGCCAGCAGCGCAGTCGGGACGGGTAGCGGGGAGGGAGATACGCAGTATTTT

clone size: NA
D gene: NA
V gene: TRBV9
J gene: TRBJ2-7
CDR3 protein: CASSVASDTTYEQYF
CDR3 DNA: TGTGCCAGCAGCGTAGCTTCCGACACCACCTACGAGCAGTACTTC

clone size: NA
D gene: NA
V gene: TRBV25-1
J gene: TRBJ1-1
CDR3 protein: CASSESTTGSEAFF
CDR3 DNA: TGTGCCAGCAGTGAATCTACCACGGGGTCTGAAGCTTTCTTT

clone size: once
D gene: TRBD2
V gene: TRBV11-2
J gene: TRBJ2-5
CDR3 protein: CASSRGVQETQYF
CDR3 DNA: TGTGCCAGCAGCCGGGGGGTCCAAGAGACCCAGTACTTC

clone size: NA
D gene: NA
V gene: TRBV12-5
J gene: TRBJ1-1
CDR3 protein: CASGLTRAAFF
CDR3 DNA: TGTGCTAGTGGTTTGACACGGGCAGCTTTCTTT

clone size: NA
D gene: NA
V gene: TRBV6-1
J gene: TRBJ1-1
CDR3 protein: CASRTEGGNTEAFF
CDR3 DNA: TGTGCCAGCAGGACGGAGGGGGGGAACACTGAAGCTTTCTTT

clone size: NA
D gene: NA
V gene: TRBV7-8
J gene: TRBJ1-5
CDR3 protein: CASSRRAGEGNQPQHF
CDR3 DNA: TGTGCCAGCAGCCGAAGGGCAGGGGAGGGCAATCAGCCCCAGCATTTT

clone size: once
D gene: TRBD1
V gene: TRBV25-1
J gene: TRBJ2-3
CDR3 protein: CASSDHRDRDRSTDTQYF
CDR3 DNA: TGTGCCAGCAGTGACCATAGGGACAGGGACCGTAGCACAGATACGCAGTATTTT

clone size: NA
D gene: NA
V gene: TRBV6-5
J gene: TRBJ2-3
CDR3 protein: CASSLQLSTDTQYF
CDR3 DNA: TGTGCCAGCAGTTTACAGCTTAGCACAGATACGCAGTATTTT

clone size: NA
D gene: NA
V gene: TRBV15
J gene: TRBJ2-2
CDR3 protein: CATSRDFNTGELFF
CDR3 DNA: TGTGCCACCAGCAGAGATTTTAACACCGGGGAGCTGTTTTTT

clone size: NA
D gene: NA
V gene: TRBV29-1
J gene: TRBJ2-7
CDR3 protein: CSVEADRSEQYF
CDR3 DNA: TGCAGCGTTGAAGCGGACAGAAGCGAGCAGTACTTC

clone size: NA
D gene: TRBD1
V gene: TRBV28
J gene: TRBJ2-5
CDR3 protein: CASSPPGQVYQETQYF
CDR3 DNA: TGTGCCAGCAGTCCTCCGGGACAGGTGTACCAAGAGACCCAGTACTTC